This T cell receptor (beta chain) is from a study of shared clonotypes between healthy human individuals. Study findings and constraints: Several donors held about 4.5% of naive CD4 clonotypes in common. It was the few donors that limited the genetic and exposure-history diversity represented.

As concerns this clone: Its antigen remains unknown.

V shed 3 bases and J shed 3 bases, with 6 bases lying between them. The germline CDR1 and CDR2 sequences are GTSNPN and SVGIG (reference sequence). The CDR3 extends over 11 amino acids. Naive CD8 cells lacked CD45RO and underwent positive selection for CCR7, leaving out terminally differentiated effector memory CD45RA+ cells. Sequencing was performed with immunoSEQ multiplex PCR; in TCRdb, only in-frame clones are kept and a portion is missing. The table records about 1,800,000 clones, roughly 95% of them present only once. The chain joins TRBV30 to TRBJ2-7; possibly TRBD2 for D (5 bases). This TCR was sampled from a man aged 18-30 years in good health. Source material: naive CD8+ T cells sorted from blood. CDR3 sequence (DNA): TGTGCCTGGAGGGACTTCTACGAGCAGTACTTC. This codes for CAWRDFYEQYF.